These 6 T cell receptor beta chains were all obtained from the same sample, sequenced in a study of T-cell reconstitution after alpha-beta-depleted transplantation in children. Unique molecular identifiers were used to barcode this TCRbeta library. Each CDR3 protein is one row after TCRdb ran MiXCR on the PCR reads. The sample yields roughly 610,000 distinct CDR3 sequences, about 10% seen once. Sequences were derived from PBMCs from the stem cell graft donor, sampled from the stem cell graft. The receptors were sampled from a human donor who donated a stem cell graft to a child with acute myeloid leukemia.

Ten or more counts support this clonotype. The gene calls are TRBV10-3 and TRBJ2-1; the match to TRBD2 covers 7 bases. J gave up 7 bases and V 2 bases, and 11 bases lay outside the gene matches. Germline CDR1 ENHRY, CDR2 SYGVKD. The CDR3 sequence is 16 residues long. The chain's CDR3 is CAISEGSGAGRNEQFF. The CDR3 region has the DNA TGTGCCATCAGTGAGGGAAGCGGGGCGGGGAGGAATGAGCAGTTCTTC.

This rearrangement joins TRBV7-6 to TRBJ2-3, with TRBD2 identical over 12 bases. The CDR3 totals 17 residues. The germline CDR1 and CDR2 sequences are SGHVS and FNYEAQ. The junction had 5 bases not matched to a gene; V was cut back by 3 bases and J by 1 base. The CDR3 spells CASSLGTSGPRTDTQYF. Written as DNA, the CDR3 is TGTGCCAGCAGCTTGGGGACTAGCGGGCCCCGCACAGATACGCAGTATTTT.

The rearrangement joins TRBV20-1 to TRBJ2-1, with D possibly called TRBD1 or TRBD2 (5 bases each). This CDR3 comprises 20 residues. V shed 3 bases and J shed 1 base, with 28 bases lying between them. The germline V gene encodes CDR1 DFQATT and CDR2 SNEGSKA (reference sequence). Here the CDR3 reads CSASRGPGRQLAGSYNEQFF. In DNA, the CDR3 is TGCAGTGCTAGTCGGGGCCCCGGGCGGCAGCTCGCAGGATCCTACAATGAGCAGTTCTTC.

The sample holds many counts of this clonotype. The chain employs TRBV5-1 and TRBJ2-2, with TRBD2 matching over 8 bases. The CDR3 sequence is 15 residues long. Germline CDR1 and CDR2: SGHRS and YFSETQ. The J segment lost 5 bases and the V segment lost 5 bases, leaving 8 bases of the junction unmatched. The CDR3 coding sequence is TGCGCCAGCAGAACCGGGACTAGGGAGACCGGGGAGCTGTTTTTT. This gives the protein CASRTGTRETGELFF.

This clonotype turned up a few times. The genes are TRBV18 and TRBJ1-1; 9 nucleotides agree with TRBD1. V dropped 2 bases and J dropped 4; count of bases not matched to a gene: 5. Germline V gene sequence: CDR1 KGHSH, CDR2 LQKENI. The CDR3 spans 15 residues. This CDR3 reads CASSPGTGFITEAFF. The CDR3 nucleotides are TGTGCCAGCTCACCAGGGACAGGGTTTATCACTGAAGCTTTCTTT. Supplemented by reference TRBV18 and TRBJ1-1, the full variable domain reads NAGVMQNPRHLVRRRGQEARLRCSPMKGHSHVYWYRQLPEEGLKFMVYLQKENIIDESGMPKERFSAEFPKEGPSILRIQQVVRGDSAAYFCASSPGTGFITEAFFGQGTRLTVV.

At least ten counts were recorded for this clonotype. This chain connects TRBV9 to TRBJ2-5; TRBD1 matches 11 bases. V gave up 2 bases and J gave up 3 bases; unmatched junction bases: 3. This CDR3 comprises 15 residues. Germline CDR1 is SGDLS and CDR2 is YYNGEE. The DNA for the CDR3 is TGTGCCAGCAGCGTCCGGACAGGGGGCGAAGAGACCCAGTACTTC. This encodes CASSVRTGGEETQYF.